This T cell receptor beta chain emerged from a study of persistence of HIV-infected CD4 T cells. Looking at the study overall: Suppressive ART had lasted a median of roughly 8 years. Broader study findings: Antigen-responding cells were enriched for degenerate expanded CDR3beta sequences. CMV- and Gag-responding cells had lower TCRbeta richness than CD3/CD28-responding cells.

Sequencing used immunoSEQ version 4 in survey mode. Produced via immunoSEQ multiplex PCR; TCRdb's table is partial and in-frame only. The sample comprises 35,000 to 40,000 clones, over 80% of which are singletons, and around 1.5% rests with the top ten. This CDR3 contains 13 residues. Trimming removed 6 bases from V and 5 bases from J, with 11 bases in between. Looked up from germline, CDR1 is MNHEY and CDR2 is SVGAGI. Comments on this clone: Its cognate antigen is unknown.

Lysates of CMV-infected fibroblasts at around 9.8 ug/mL stimulated these cells. Memory cells lacking CD40L and CD69 with high CD45RO were sorted. CD8+ T cells were removed from PBMCs prior to stimulation. This sample comprised CD4+ T cells sorted from PBMCs after approximately 20-hour stimulation, obtained from a patient who received antiretroviral therapy. V and J are TRBV6-5 and TRBJ2-1; D might be TRBD1 (6 bases). This sequence originates from an adult man with HIV who was CMV-seropositive. For the CDR3, the DNA is TGTGCCAGCAGCCGGACAGAAAACAATGAGCAGTTCTTC. This gives the protein CASSRTENNEQFF.